The 24 T cell receptor beta chains below were found in one sample sequenced in a study of T cell repertoires in cytomegalovirus infection. No antigen has been identified for these receptors. MiXCR, run by TCRdb on the reads, gives a single entry per CDR3 protein. The sample includes 830,000 or so distinct CDR3 sequences, 32% of them seen just once. This sample comprised cultured CD8+ T cells from PBMCs, obtained from culture after CMV antigen stimulation. These TCRs come from a human donor in good health (CMV status not recorded). Some clones in this sample may be carry-over from other donors' samples.

This clonotype was detected only a few times. The genes are TRBV6-1 and TRBJ2-7; the D is unclear. The germline V gene has CDR1 MNHNS and CDR2 SASEGT. Trimming left V 2 bases short and J 2 bases short, with 7 bases between. The CDR3 length is 13 residues. DNA for the CDR3: TGTGCCAGCAGTGAATTCGGAGCCTACGAGCAGTACTTC. Amino acids: CASSEFGAYEQYF.

This chain links TRBV20-1 with TRBJ2-1; D unresolved. CDR1 DFQATT and CDR2 SNEGSKA come from the germline V gene (reference sequence). CDR3 length: 12 residues. Trimming cost V 3 bases and J 9 bases, with 12 bases left between them. This chain's CDR3 is CSASVRRGEQFF. CDR3 sequence (DNA): TGCAGTGCTAGTGTCCGCCGTGGTGAGCAGTTCTTC.

This clonotype was observed once. The chain has TRBV7-9 and TRBJ1-5; TRBD1 agrees at 11 bases. With V trimmed by 5 bases and J by 4 bases, 4 bases remained unmatched. Germline CDR1 is SEHNR and CDR2 is FQNEAQ (reference sequence). The CDR3 runs 15 residues. The chain's CDR3 is CASSGTGGLNQPQHF. CDR3 in DNA: TGTGCCAGCAGCGGGACAGGGGGGCTTAATCAGCCCCAGCATTTT.

Of note for this clonotype: The junction differs from germline at one of its ends, possibly a read error. The chain couples TRBV5-5 to TRBJ2-2; the D is unclear. This CDR3 has 13 residues. The germline gives CDR1 SGHKS, CDR2 YYEKEE (reference sequence). The CDR3 here is CVSSLGPTGELFF. The DNA of the CDR3 is TGTGTCAGCAGCCTCGGACCCACCGGGGAGCTGTTTTTT.

This clonotype showed up just a few times. J is TRBJ2-1 and V is TRBV12-3 or TRBV12-4; the D gene is possibly TRBD2 (6 bases). Trimming left V 5 bases short and J 11 bases short, with 13 bases between. The CDR3 totals 12 residues. The CDR3 nucleotides are TGTGCCAGCAGTCCGGGACTTCTCCAGCAGTTCTTC. Protein: CASSPGLLQQFF.

The chain has TRBV2 and TRBJ2-3; TRBD2 matches 12 bases. CDR3 length: 18 amino acids. V shed 6 bases and J 3 bases; nucleotides not matched to a gene: 13. Germline CDR1 is SNHLY and CDR2 is FYNNEI. The CDR3: CASRVGASGGAWTDTQYF. Here the CDR3 DNA reads TGTGCCAGCAGAGTGGGGGCTAGCGGGGGGGCGTGGACAGATACGCAGTATTTT.

The chain recombines TRBV28 with TRBJ2-7; 8 positions agree with TRBD2. There are 15 residues in the CDR3. Trimming removed 5 bases from V and 7 bases from J; junction bases left unmatched: 13. From germline, CDR1 is MDHEN and CDR2 SYDVKM. CDR3 nucleotide sequence: TGTGCCAGCAGTGTCTTGGCGCGGGGGGCGGGGGAGCAGTACGTC. This sequence encodes CASSVLARGAGEQYV.

CDR3 sequence reads: CASSSFSGSPSGEQFF. CDR3 bases: TGTGCCAGCAGCTCCTTTAGCGGGTCCCCCTCTGGAGAGCAGTTCTTC. The chain links TRBV9 to TRBJ2-1; 7 nucleotides align to TRBD2. This CDR3 spans 16 amino acids. Germline CDR1 SGDLS, CDR2 YYNGEE. V gave up 4 bases and J gave up 10 bases; unmatched junction bases: 17. The variable domain in full, completed from reference TRBV9 and TRBJ2-1, reads DSGVTQTPKHLITATGQRVTLRCSPRSGDLSVYWYQQSLDQGLQFLIQYYNGEERAKGNILERFSAQQFPDLHSELNLSSLELGDSALYFCASSSFSGSPSGEQFFGPGTRLTVL.

The genes are TRBV4-1 and TRBJ2-3; maybe TRBD1 (6 bases). Germline V gene data show CDR1 as MGHRA and CDR2 as YSYEKL. Trimming cost V 5 bases and J 2 bases, with 26 bases left between them. The CDR3 spans 19 residues. DNA for the CDR3: TGCGCCAGCAGCGGGAACCCCGATCAGGGGAACGTAGTCACAGATACGCAGTATTTT. Its protein product is CASSGNPDQGNVVTDTQYF.

J is TRBJ2-7 and V is TRBV2; the D call may be TRBD1 or TRBD2 (5 bases each). The CDR3 totals 15 residues. The germline V and J ends were trimmed by 7 bases and 6 bases, with 22 bases remaining between them. Germline V gene data show CDR1 as SNHLY and CDR2 as FYNNEI. The CDR3 reads CASIPGWGRGSEQYF. The CDR3 DNA follows: TGTGCCAGCATCCCAGGATGGGGGAGAGGGAGCGAGCAGTACTTC.

This clonotype was counted between two and nine times. The gene calls are TRBV12-3 or TRBV12-4 and TRBJ2-7; D is uncertain. The CDR3 runs to 13 residues. With 4 bases removed from V and 0 bases from J, the gap between germline ends came to 7 bases. The CDR3 spells CASSYAASYEQYF. CDR3 DNA sequence: TGTGCCAGCAGTTACGCGGCCTCCTACGAGCAGTACTTC.

This chain connects TRBV7-9 to TRBJ1-1; 8 bases are a match to TRBD1. This CDR3 is 15 amino acids long. CDR1 and CDR2 (germline): SEHNR, FQNEAQ (reference sequence). V was pared by 3 bases and J by 3 bases, with 6 bases of the junction left unmatched. CDR3 sequence: CASSFFDRGDTEAFF. In DNA, the CDR3 is TGTGCCAGCAGCTTTTTTGACAGGGGCGACACTGAAGCTTTCTTT.

This rearrangement joins TRBV9 to TRBJ2-3; weak D call: TRBD2 (5 bases). Germline CDR1 reads SGDLS; CDR2 reads YYNGEE. This CDR3 comprises 16 residues. The V end lost 0 bases, the J end lost 0 bases, and 11 bases lay between the germline ends. The CDR3 here is CASSVAGSTSTDTQYF. The CDR3 DNA reads TGTGCCAGCAGCGTAGCGGGAAGCACTAGCACAGATACGCAGTATTTT.

This chain joins TRBV7-9 and TRBJ1-4; 7 bases agree with TRBD1. Germline trimming cut 5 bases from V and 7 bases from J; bases unmatched to any gene: 7. Germline-derived CDR1 and CDR2 are SEHNR and FQNEAQ (reference sequence). This CDR3 region has 14 residues. CDR3 sequence reads: CASSPTGQIEKLFF. For the CDR3, the DNA is TGTGCCAGCAGCCCGACAGGGCAGATTGAAAAACTGTTTTTT.

The chain has TRBV5-6 and TRBJ2-7; 7 bases match TRBD2. J gave up 2 bases and V 0 bases, and 5 bases lay outside the gene matches. Germline CDR1 SGHDT, CDR2 YYEEEE. The CDR3 consists of 15 residues. The CDR3 is CASSLGGGGTYEQYF. DNA for the CDR3: TGTGCCAGCAGCTTGGGCGGGGGAGGAACCTACGAGCAGTACTTC.

This clonotype was seen more than once but under ten times. This CDR3 reads CASPLPPVRQGARAYGYTF. In DNA form, the CDR3 reads TGTGCCAGCCCTCTTCCCCCCGTGAGACAGGGGGCGCGGGCCTATGGCTACACCTTC. The genes are TRBV27 and TRBJ1-2, with TRBD1 identical over 10 bases. The CDR3 is 19 amino acids. Per germline, CDR1 MNHEY and CDR2 SMNVEV (reference sequence). J gave up 4 bases and V 8 bases, and 22 bases lay outside the gene matches.

This clonotype appeared many times. The chain recombines TRBV7-6 with TRBJ2-1; 12 nucleotides line up with TRBD1. Germline V gives CDR1 SGHVS, CDR2 FNYEAQ. The CDR3 runs 19 residues. After removal of 5 bases from V and 1 base from J, the junction contained 12 bases not matched to a gene. The CDR3 here is CASSVTGTGGPGSYNEQFF. CDR3 sequence (DNA): TGTGCCAGCAGCGTAACCGGGACAGGGGGCCCGGGGTCCTACAATGAGCAGTTCTTC.

Here the CDR3 DNA reads TGTGCCAGCAGTTTAGCTGCCGGCGGGGGGCACGAAAAACTGTTTTTT. It codes for CASSLAAGGGHEKLFF. The chain employs TRBV27 and TRBJ1-4; tentative D call: TRBD1 (6 bases). Per germline, CDR1 MNHEY and CDR2 SMNVEV (reference sequence). V dropped 2 bases and J dropped 8 bases, with 18 bases sitting between them. The CDR3 is made up of 16 amino acids.

In this sample, this clonotype turned up a few times. V gene TRBV7-2 combines with J gene TRBJ2-3, with 10 bases identical to TRBD2. Losses at the gene ends were 5 bases for V and 2 bases for J; bases not matched to a gene: 10. This CDR3 has 17 residues. Germline lookup yields CDR1 SGHTA and CDR2 FQGNSA. CDR3: CASSLGLAGAFTDTQYF. In DNA, the CDR3 is TGTGCCAGCAGCCTAGGGCTAGCGGGGGCCTTCACAGATACGCAGTATTTT.

As for this clonotype: Since a much larger clone is just one base distant, this may be a read error. The V and J genes are TRBV18 and TRBJ1-5; 7 bases line up with TRBD1. Germline loops: CDR1 KGHSH, CDR2 LQKENI. The CDR3 contains 16 residues. CDR3 sequence (DNA): TGTGTCAGCTCACCAGGGACAGAGTATAGCAATCAGCCCCAGCATTTT. Translated, it gives CVSSPGTEYSNQPQHF.

This clonotype was observed a few times. The J gene is TRBJ1-5, the V gene TRBV24-1, with TRBD1 matching over 7 bases. CDR1 and CDR2 (germline): KGHDR, SFDVKD. After removal of 4 bases from V and 0 bases from J, the junction contained 14 bases not matched to a gene. The CDR3 extends over 19 amino acids. CDR3 loop: CATSESPRTGAYSNQPQHF. The CDR3 DNA sequence: TGTGCCACCAGTGAGTCTCCCCGGACAGGAGCTTATAGCAATCAGCCCCAGCATTTT.

This clonotype has just a few counts. The chain uses TRBV19 and TRBJ1-2, with a possible D match to TRBD1 (5 bases). V was trimmed by 10 bases and J by 11 bases, leaving 23 bases between them. Germline V gene sequence: CDR1 LNHDA, CDR2 SQIVND (reference sequence). The CDR3 sequence is 13 residues long. In DNA form, the CDR3 reads TGTGCCACCTGGACTTGGACACCTCAAGGGTACACCTTC. It encodes CATWTWTPQGYTF.

This clonotype was counted ten times or more. The gene calls are TRBV7-9 and TRBJ2-3, with D perhaps TRBD2 (5 bases). The CDR3 loop spans 14 amino acids. The germline V gene has CDR1 SEHNR and CDR2 FQNEAQ (reference sequence). The V end was cut by 8 bases, the J end by 5 bases, with 17 bases between. The CDR3, as DNA: TGTGCCAGCGCTTCCTCGGAGGCGATAGATACGCAGTATTTT. Translating it yields CASASSEAIDTQYF.

The chain uses TRBV9 and TRBJ1-2, with 8 positions matching TRBD1. The CDR3 runs 12 residues. With 4 bases clipped from V and 11 bases from J, the junction kept 7 bases outside the gene matches. CDR1 is SGDLS and CDR2 is YYNGEE in the germline V gene. CDR3 in amino acids: CASSSTGADYTF. The CDR3 DNA sequence: TGTGCCAGCAGCTCGACAGGGGCTGATTACACCTTC.